In this sample, the clone carrying this T cell receptor (beta chain) turned up a few times. Its antigen remains unidentified. Amplification of TCR beta CDR3 regions used RNA as the template. HTBI primers were the set used in a first-round RT-PCR of the TCR CDR3. TCRdb reprocessed the multiplex PCR reads via MiXCR and lists one record per CDR3 protein. The sample includes about 540,000 distinct CDR3 sequences, around 42% of them seen just once. Graves' hyperthyroidism is called stable when ophthalmopathy does not progress within 18 months. The data stem from a study of T cells in Graves' hyperthyroidism and ophthalmopathy. Whole-study findings and limits: Ophthalmopathy prediction by the model preceded onset by a median about 6 months.

What was sequenced was peripheral blood or thyroid tissue (not recorded which). This sequence originates from a woman younger than 35 with Graves' hyperthyroidism.

CDR3 DNA: TGCAGCGTTGAAGATATAGGGCAGCCCCAGCATTTT. Protein sequence: CSVEDIGQPQHF. The genes are TRBV29-1 and TRBJ1-5; D gene unclear. In germline, CDR1 is SQVTM, CDR2 ANQGSEA. The CDR3 contains 12 residues. V was cut by 0 bases and J by 7 bases, with 7 bases left in between.